This T cell receptor (beta chain) was found in a study of OX40 agonist ivuxolimab in advanced cancers. Study as a whole: The patients' treatment was ivuxolimab, an agonistic anti-OX40 (CD134) antibody. The mean age was roughly 60 years, ranging from roughly 23 to 90, with 65% to 90% of participants male.

TCRdb keeps only in-frame clones here, not all; method: immunoSEQ multiplex PCR. The table has tens of thousands of clones, 94% seen once; the top ten hold roughly 20%. Sequenced here: CD4+ or CD8+ T cells sorted from blood, sampled in a trial of the OX40 agonist ivuxolimab. This clonotype was sampled from an adult with an advanced solid tumor such as melanoma, head and neck, liver or kidney cancer.

CDR3 protein: CASSLRTEAFF. The CDR3 DNA reads as TGTGCCAGCAGTCTACGCACTGAAGCTTTCTTT. The J gene is TRBJ1-1, the V gene TRBV25-1; D gene ambiguous. V lost 5 bases and J 4 bases, leaving 5 bases between the germline ends. Germline lookup yields CDR1 MGHDK and CDR2 SYGVNS. The CDR3 extends over 11 amino acids.